The 13 T cell receptor beta chains presented below share a single source sample, sequenced in a study of control samples from healthy donors and cancer patients. The assay was immunoSEQ multiplex PCR, and TCRdb's table has in-frame clones only and misses some. This table has around 140,000 clones, roughly 91% appearing once. Input material: PBMCs. Receptors were obtained from a man aged 50 or older with head and neck cancer.

This rearrangement joins TRBV9 to TRBJ2-2, with TRBD1 matching over 7 bases. CDR3 length: 15 amino acids. From germline, CDR1 is SGDLS and CDR2 YYNGEE. With 3 bases clipped from V and 4 bases from J, the junction kept 6 bases outside the gene matches. The CDR3 reads CASSATGWVTGELFF. CDR3 bases: TGTGCCAGCAGCGCGACAGGGTGGGTCACCGGGGAGCTGTTTTTT.

The genes are TRBV19 and TRBJ1-5, with D uncertain. The V end was cut by 3 bases, the J end by 3 bases, with 12 bases between. CDR1 and CDR2 from the germline V gene are LNHDA and SQIVND (reference sequence). This CDR3 region has 15 residues. The CDR3 here is CASSIWGDANQPQHF. Here the CDR3 DNA reads TGTGCCAGTAGTATTTGGGGAGATGCCAATCAGCCCCAGCATTTT. The entire variable domain, with the rest obtained from reference TRBV19 and TRBJ1-5, is as follows: DGGITQSPKYLFRKEGQNVTLSCEQNLNHDAMYWYRQDPGQGLRLIYYSQIVNDFQKGDIAEGYSVSREKKESFPLTVTSAQKNPTAFYLCASSIWGDANQPQHFGDGTRLSIL.

This clone was detected only once. The chain has TRBV2 and TRBJ1-5; 8 bases line up with TRBD1. The ends lost 6 bases at V and 7 bases at J; junction bases unmatched: 11. The CDR3 length is 15 residues. CDR1 is SNHLY, CDR2 FYNNEI, per germline. CDR3 bases: TGTGCCAGCAGCGTCAACGACAGGGGAGACCAGCCCCAGCATTTT. Its protein product is CASSVNDRGDQPQHF.

J is TRBJ1-4 and V is TRBV3-1 (or the pseudogene TRBV3-2); 8 bases are shared with TRBD1. The V gene end was trimmed by 1 base and the J gene end by 8 bases; junction bases not matched to a gene: 3. The germline CDR1 and CDR2 sequences are LGHDT and YNNKEL (reference sequence). The CDR3 contains 14 residues. The CDR3: CASSQGTGTEKLFF. DNA for the CDR3: TGTGCCAGCAGCCAAGGGACAGGGACCGAAAAACTGTTTTTT.

The rearrangement joins TRBV10-1 to TRBJ1-1; D is uncertain. The CDR3 contains 13 residues. Germline loops: CDR1 WNHNN, CDR2 SYGVQD (reference sequence). V gave up 1 base and J gave up 5 bases, with 8 bases separating them. CDR3 DNA: TGCGCCAGCAGTGAGTACCGAGGTACTGAAGCTTTCTTT. Translation: CASSEYRGTEAFF.

The chain recombines TRBV28 with TRBJ1-6; D is possibly TRBD1 (5 bases). CDR1 is MDHEN, CDR2 SYDVKM, per germline. The V gene lost 4 bases and the J gene lost 7 bases, with 20 bases spanning the gap. The CDR3 has 17 residues. The CDR3: CASSSRGGGDKNSPLHF. CDR3 sequence (DNA): TGTGCCAGCAGTTCCCGGGGGGGAGGGGATAAGAATTCACCCCTCCACTTT.

V and J are TRBV19 and TRBJ1-3; perhaps TRBD1 as D (5 bases). V lost 6 bases and J lost 0, with 18 bases in between. Germline V gene lookup returns CDR1 LNHDA and CDR2 SQIVND (reference sequence). The CDR3 contains 17 residues. This CDR3 reads CASRPPGPLHSGNTIYF. The CDR3 DNA reads TGTGCCAGTAGACCTCCGGGGCCCTTACACTCTGGAAACACCATATATTTT.

A few counts support this clone. The DNA is left out, because the CDR3 cannot be placed on it with certainty; the CDR3 is given as TCRdb lists it. The J gene is TRBJ2-1, the V gene TRBV6-5; the DNA was not compared with TRBD2, the D call given in the table. The CDR3 region is 15 residues in length, termini included. Germline V lookup: CDR1 MNHEY, CDR2 SVGAGI. CDR3: CASNTPLAAVLRQFF.

This chain uses TRBV6-6 with TRBJ2-7, with a possible D match to TRBD1 (6 bases). The CDR3 contains 18 residues. Trimming cost V 7 bases and J 3 bases, with 28 bases left between them. The V gene's germline CDR1 is MNHNY and CDR2 SVGAGI (reference sequence). The CDR3 DNA reads TGTGCCAGCAATCGAGGGGTAGTAGGGACATCATACAACTACGAGCAGTACTTC. Encoded protein: CASNRGVVGTSYNYEQYF.

The rearrangement links TRBV5-4 to TRBJ1-4; TRBD1 matches at 8 bases. This CDR3 is 16 amino acids long. From germline, CDR1 is SGHNT and CDR2 YYREEE (reference sequence). J gave up 8 bases and V 4 bases, and 13 bases lay outside the gene matches. Written as DNA, the CDR3 is TGTGCCAGCAGCGGTATACCGGGACAGGTTCACGAAAAACTGTTTTTT. Amino acid sequence: CASSGIPGQVHEKLFF.

This clone was recorded only once. The chain links TRBV30 to TRBJ2-5; D is undetermined. V lost 0 bases to trimming and J lost 7 bases, with 6 bases between them. In germline, CDR1 is GTSNPN, CDR2 SVGIG (reference sequence). The CDR3 is made up of 11 amino acids. The CDR3 nucleotides are TGTGCCTGGAGTGTACGCAGGACCCAGTACTTC. The encoded protein is CAWSVRRTQYF.

The chain uses TRBV6-1 and TRBJ1-2; the D is unclear. V was cut by 1 base and J by 5 bases, with 14 bases left in between. Germline V gene lookup returns CDR1 MNHNS and CDR2 SASEGT. The length of the CDR3 is 15 residues. As DNA, the CDR3 is TGTGCCAGCAGTGAAGATTGGGCAGGATCTTATGGCTACACCTTC. Protein product: CASSEDWAGSYGYTF.

This clone was seen only a few times. The rearrangement links TRBV18 to TRBJ2-2; the D is unclear. With 6 bases removed from V and 4 bases from J, the gap between germline ends came to 15 bases. Germline V gene sequence: CDR1 KGHSH, CDR2 LQKENI. The CDR3 extends over 15 amino acids. This CDR3 is CASSLYTGRTGELFF. The CDR3 DNA reads as TGTGCCAGCTCCCTATACACTGGGCGCACCGGGGAGCTGTTTTTT.